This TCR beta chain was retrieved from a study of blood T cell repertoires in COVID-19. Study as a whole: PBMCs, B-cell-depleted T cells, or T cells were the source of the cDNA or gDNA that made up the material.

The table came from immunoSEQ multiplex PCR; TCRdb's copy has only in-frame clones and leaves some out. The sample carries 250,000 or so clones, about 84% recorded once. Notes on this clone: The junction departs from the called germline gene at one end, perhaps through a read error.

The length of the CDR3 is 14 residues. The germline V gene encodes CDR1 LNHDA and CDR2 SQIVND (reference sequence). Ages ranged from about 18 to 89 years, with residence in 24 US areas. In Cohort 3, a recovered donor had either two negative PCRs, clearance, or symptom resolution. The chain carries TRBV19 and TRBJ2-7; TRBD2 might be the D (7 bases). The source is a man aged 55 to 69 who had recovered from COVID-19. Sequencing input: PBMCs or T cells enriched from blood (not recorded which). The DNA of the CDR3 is TGTGCCAGCAGTAGGGGGGGTAAGGCCTACGAGCAGTACTTC. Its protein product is CASSRGGKAYEQYF.